The present TCR beta chain was sequenced within a study of cytomegalovirus exposure and HLA in healthy donors. V lost 5 bases to trimming and J lost 7 bases, with 16 bases between them. The V gene's germline CDR1 is SGHNT and CDR2 YYREEE (reference sequence). The CDR3 is 13 residues long. The PCR had 60 Vbeta and 13 Jbeta primers. Data came from immunoSEQ multiplex PCR; TCRdb stores just in-frame clones and leaves some out. The data show around 150,000 clones, with approximately 80% seen just once and over 2% held by the top ten. The chain joins TRBV5-4 to TRBJ2-7; maybe TRBD1 (5 bases). The clonotype originates from a man aged 25 to 45 in good health and CMV-seronegative. The sequencing sample was made of PBMCs. The CDR3 bases are TGTGCCAGCAGGTATGACAGCCGAGGAGAGCAGTACTTC. Protein product: CASRYDSRGEQYF.